This TCR beta chain is from a study of Graves' ophthalmopathy and Graves' hyperthyroidism. Overall study: Pretreatment peripheral blood was obtained at initial diagnosis. Study findings and constraints: Blood also carried most expanded thyroid clonotypes exceeding 0.001 frequency.

Amplifying from RNA transcripts, the study obtained TCR beta CDR3 regions. The workflow started with a first-round RT-PCR run with HTBI primers and then moved on to a second-round multiplex PCR. MiXCR, applied by TCRdb to the multiplex PCR reads, yields one record per CDR3 protein. Found here are some 400,000 distinct CDR3 sequences, about 17% of them singletons; the top ten hold around 1.4%. The CDR3 extends over 15 amino acids. The V gene's germline CDR1 is LGHNA and CDR2 YSLEER. The germline V and J ends were trimmed by 0 bases and 6 bases, with 9 bases remaining between them. This clonotype was seen more than once but under ten times. Its antigen is as yet unknown. Moderate-to-severe activity, CAS ≥3, NOSPECS ≥4 and a duration under 3 months were seen in donors with ophthalmopathy. Excluded were patients with other autoimmune diseases, uncontrolled infections, pregnancy or lactation.

The rearrangement uses TRBV4-3 and TRBJ1-6, with a possible D match to TRBD1 (5 bases). The sequencing input was peripheral blood. The receptor's source is a woman under 30 with Graves' ophthalmopathy. CDR3 protein: CASSQEGARNSPLHF. The CDR3 DNA sequence: TGCGCCAGCAGCCAAGAAGGGGCTCGTAATTCACCCCTCCACTTT.